What follows are 13 T cell receptor beta chains derived from one specimen sequenced in a study of blood T cell repertoires in COVID-19. Some clones are missing from TCRdb's copy, which holds only in-frame ones; the method was immunoSEQ multiplex PCR. The table shows approximately 270,000 clones, with 70% to 90% occurring only once. Sequencing used peripheral blood. The receptors shown here come from a woman aged 25 to 45 with COVID-19, enrolled during active disease.

The chain links TRBV4-3 to TRBJ1-2; possibly TRBD1 for D (6 bases). V lost 1 base to trimming and J lost 4 bases, with 16 bases between them. Per the germline V gene, CDR1 is LGHNA and CDR2 is YSLEER. The CDR3 has 16 residues. Written as DNA, the CDR3 is TGCGCCAGCAGCCAAGCCAGGGGCAGGTCGACCTATGGCTACACCTTC. Translated, it gives CASSQARGRSTYGYTF.

J is TRBJ1-2 and V is TRBV19, with D possibly matching TRBD1 (6 bases). Per the germline V gene, CDR1 is LNHDA and CDR2 is SQIVND (reference sequence). Deletions cut 8 bases from V and 8 bases from J, with 18 bases between. The CDR3 extends over 13 amino acids. CDR3 sequence reads: CASHSLVQGGYTF. The CDR3 DNA is TGTGCCAGTCATAGCCTAGTCCAGGGGGGCTACACCTTC.

The chain joins TRBV7-2 to TRBJ1-1, with D maybe TRBD1 (6 bases). Germline V gene sequence: CDR1 SGHTA, CDR2 FQGNSA. The V and J ends lost 5 bases and 8 bases respectively, with 15 bases between them. The CDR3 sequence is 13 residues long. CDR3 bases: TGTGCCAGCAGCCCCACAGGGTTTTGGGAAGCTTTCTTT. Translation gives CASSPTGFWEAFF.

The rearrangement joins TRBV2 to TRBJ1-2; TRBD1 matches 8 bases. Germline CDR1 is SNHLY and CDR2 is FYNNEI. J was trimmed by 3 bases and V by 3 bases; bases with no gene match: 6. The CDR3 is made up of 15 amino acids. The CDR3 loop reads CASSEEGQGDYGYTF. The CDR3 DNA sequence: TGTGCCAGCAGTGAGGAAGGACAGGGTGACTATGGCTACACCTTC.

This clone came up a few times. The chain joins TRBV18 to TRBJ2-7; TRBD1 matches at 7 bases. Germline V gene data show CDR1 as KGHSH and CDR2 as LQKENI. V was pared by 3 bases and J by 4 bases, with 3 bases of the junction left unmatched. The CDR3 extends over 13 amino acids. The CDR3: CASSPRQGYEQYV. CDR3 nucleotide sequence: TGTGCCAGCTCACCTCGACAGGGTTACGAGCAGTACGTC.

The genes are TRBV19 and TRBJ1-2, with 9 bases fitting TRBD1. The germline V gene has CDR1 LNHDA and CDR2 SQIVND (reference sequence). V was clipped by 1 base and J by 4 bases; unmatched bases: 7. CDR3 length equals 16 residues. The CDR3 region is CASSIAGTGSIYGYTF. The CDR3 DNA sequence: TGTGCCAGTAGTATAGCCGGGACAGGGAGTATCTATGGCTACACCTTC.

This sequence joins TRBV7-2 and TRBJ1-5, with 7 bases fitting TRBD1. The CDR3 extends over 18 amino acids. The J segment lost 0 bases and the V segment lost 5 bases, leaving 13 bases of the junction unmatched. CDR1 and CDR2 from the germline V gene are SGHTA and FQGNSA. The CDR3 sequence is CASSRGQPGFNSNQPQHF. CDR3 bases: TGTGCCAGCAGCCGGGGACAGCCCGGCTTTAATAGCAATCAGCCCCAGCATTTT.

The rearrangement uses TRBV11-2 and TRBJ1-1, with D hard to call. Germline CDR1 reads SGHAT; CDR2 reads FQNNGV. This CDR3 contains 11 residues. V was clipped by 1 base and J by 7 bases, with 4 bases between them. The CDR3 protein is CASSLAGEAFF. CDR3 DNA sequence: TGTGCCAGCAGCTTAGCCGGTGAAGCTTTCTTT.

The chain has TRBV7-2 and TRBJ2-7; TRBD2 aligns across 11 bases. Germline V gene sequence: CDR1 SGHTA, CDR2 FQGNSA. CDR3 length: 14 residues. Unmatched junction bases numbered 5, after V lost 4 bases and J lost 6 bases. The CDR3 sequence: CASSSTSGVSEQYF. The CDR3 DNA reads as TGTGCCAGCAGCTCGACTAGCGGGGTTTCCGAGCAGTACTTC.

The genes are TRBV28 and TRBJ1-5; TRBD1 aligns across 7 bases. This CDR3 has 15 residues. Germline CDR1 reads MDHEN; CDR2 reads SYDVKM. Trimming cost V 6 bases and J 4 bases; bases outside gene matches: 9. As DNA, the CDR3 is TGTGCCAGCAGCTCTGACAGGGACTTTAATCAGCCCCAGCATTTT. It specifies CASSSDRDFNQPQHF. The entire variable domain, with the rest obtained from reference TRBV28 and TRBJ1-5, is as follows: DVKVTQSSRYLVKRTGEKVFLECVQDMDHENMFWYRQDPGLGLRLIYFSYDVKMKEKGDIPEGYSVSREKKERFSLILESASTNQTSMYLCASSSDRDFNQPQHFGDGTRLSIL.

The rearrangement uses TRBV20-1 and TRBJ2-1, with D tentatively TRBD2 (5 bases). CDR1 is DFQATT, CDR2 SNEGSKA, per germline (reference sequence). Trimming pared 3 bases from V and 3 bases from J, leaving 18 bases between. The CDR3 runs to 16 residues. The CDR3: CSASSRAEIYYNEQFF. The DNA of the CDR3 is TGCAGTGCTAGTTCAAGAGCGGAAATTTACTACAATGAGCAGTTCTTC.

This chain joins TRBV7-2 and TRBJ2-5; D is unresolved. The germline CDR1 and CDR2 sequences are SGHTA and FQGNSA. The CDR3 runs to 15 residues. Trimming left V 5 bases short and J 3 bases short, with 16 bases between. CDR3 DNA: TGTGCCAGCAGCCCCACCTACGCGGCGAAAGAGACCCAGTACTTC. This gives the protein CASSPTYAAKETQYF.

The V and J genes are TRBV29-1 and TRBJ1-1, with 7 bases that match TRBD1. V lost 5 bases, J lost 5 bases, and 11 bases stayed unmatched. The germline CDR1 and CDR2 sequences are SQVTM and ANQGSEA. This CDR3 is 14 amino acids long. The CDR3 loop is CSVRQGSGGTEAFF. As DNA, the CDR3 is TGCAGCGTTCGACAGGGCTCGGGGGGGACTGAAGCTTTCTTT.